The 17 T cell receptor beta chains below all came from one sample that was sequenced in a study of blood T cell repertoires in COVID-19. The table came from immunoSEQ multiplex PCR; TCRdb's copy has only in-frame clones and leaves some out. The repertoire holds approximately 150,000 clones, with around 90% as singletons. The sample consisted of peripheral blood. The receptors here all came from a woman between 45 and 65 years old with acute or convalescent COVID-19.

This sequence joins TRBV6-5 and TRBJ1-1; D is possibly TRBD1 (6 bases). Germline V CDR1 and CDR2: MNHEY, SVGAGI. This CDR3 has 14 residues. Trimming shortened V by 2 bases and J by 4 bases, and 11 bases separated the two germline ends. The CDR3 reads CASSYRGAGTEAFF. CDR3 nucleotide sequence: TGTGCCAGCAGTTACCGGGGGGCGGGCACTGAAGCTTTCTTT.

The V and J genes are TRBV28 and TRBJ2-7, with 10 bases lining up with TRBD1. After removal of 3 bases from V and 7 bases from J, the junction contained 9 bases not matched to a gene. CDR1 and CDR2 (germline): MDHEN, SYDVKM. This CDR3 has 15 amino acids. The CDR3 nucleotides read TGTGCCAGCAGTTTTCAGGGACAGGGGAGTCGGGAGCAGTACTTC. It codes for CASSFQGQGSREQYF.

The DNA for the CDR3 is TGTGCCAGCAGCCTCCTACCACAGGGGAATTCACCCCTCCACTTT. This encodes CASSLLPQGNSPLHF. The chain carries TRBV3-1 (or the pseudogene TRBV3-2) and TRBJ1-6; TRBD1 matches 7 bases. Looked up from germline, CDR1 is LGHDT and CDR2 is YNNKEL (reference sequence). This CDR3 contains 15 residues. The V segment lost 4 bases and the J segment 7 bases; nucleotides outside the gene matches: 7.

The rearrangement links TRBV5-1 to TRBJ1-1, with D tentatively TRBD1 (5 bases). Germline V gene sequence: CDR1 SGHRS, CDR2 YFSETQ. V was trimmed by 0 bases and J by 1 base, leaving 10 bases between them. This CDR3 spans 15 amino acids. The CDR3 DNA is TGCGCCAGCAGCTTGGCGCCAGGGAAGAACACTGAAGCTTTCTTT. This gives the protein CASSLAPGKNTEAFF.

The rearrangement uses TRBV11-3 and TRBJ2-1, with D unclear. Trimming shortened V by 5 bases and J by 0 bases, and 5 bases separated the two germline ends. The germline V gene encodes CDR1 SGHNT and CDR2 YENEEA. This CDR3 contains 13 residues. The CDR3 reads CASSPSSYNEQFF. Here the CDR3 DNA reads TGTGCCAGCAGCCCCAGCTCCTACAATGAGCAGTTCTTC. The variable domain in full, completed from reference TRBV11-3 and TRBJ2-1, reads EAGVVQSPRYKIIEKKQPVAFWCNPISGHNTLYWYLQNLGQGPELLIRYENEEAVDDSQLPKDRFSAERLKGVDSTLKIQPAELGDSAVYLCASSPSSYNEQFFGPGTRLTVL.

This chain links TRBV19 with TRBJ1-1; no definite D call. The CDR3 has 16 residues. From germline, CDR1 is LNHDA and CDR2 SQIVND (reference sequence). V gave up 4 bases and J gave up 1 base, with 16 bases separating them. The CDR3 sequence: CASSKNLQQRNTEAFF. The DNA of the CDR3 is TGTGCCAGTAGTAAAAACCTTCAACAGAGGAACACTGAAGCTTTCTTT.

The chain links TRBV15 to TRBJ2-7; 8 bases agree with TRBD2. This CDR3 is 16 amino acids long. Germline values: CDR1 LNHNV, CDR2 YYDKDF (reference sequence). V dropped 0 bases and J dropped 2; count of bases not matched to a gene: 6. As DNA, the CDR3 is TGTGCCACCAGCAGAGAGGCGGGGGGCCTAGCCTACGAGCAGTACTTC. The encoded protein is CATSREAGGLAYEQYF.

The rearrangement joins TRBV24-1 to TRBJ2-1, with 10 bases matching TRBD2. This CDR3 has 18 residues. Losses at the gene ends were 4 bases for V and 4 bases for J; bases not matched to a gene: 12. Germline CDR1 is KGHDR and CDR2 is SFDVKD. The CDR3 nucleotides are TGTGCCACCAGTGAGTTGAGCGGGGGGGCCGCTAATTACAATGAGCAGTTCTTC. As protein: CATSELSGGAANYNEQFF.

V is TRBV9 and J is TRBJ1-1; TRBD1 aligns across 7 bases. Germline lookup yields CDR1 SGDLS and CDR2 YYNGEE. Losses at the gene ends were 6 bases for V and 5 bases for J; bases not matched to a gene: 7. The CDR3 spans 13 residues. In nucleotides, the CDR3 is TGTGCCAGCAACCCAGGGGGGAGGACTGAAGCTTTCTTT. Translating gives CASNPGGRTEAFF.

The V gene is TRBV30, the J gene TRBJ2-2; D might be TRBD1 or TRBD2, each matching 5 bases. Trimming stripped 5 bases from V and 4 bases from J, with 14 bases between. The length of the CDR3 is 14 residues. Germline values: CDR1 GTSNPN, CDR2 SVGIG (reference sequence). This CDR3 is CAWGGWGFTGELFF. DNA for the CDR3: TGTGCCTGGGGGGGTTGGGGCTTCACCGGGGAGCTGTTTTTT. Using reference TRBV30 and TRBJ2-2 for the parts outside the CDR3, the full variable domain is SQTIHQWPATLVQPVGSPLSLECTVEGTSNPNLYWYRQAAGRGLQLLFYSVGIGQISSEVPQNLSASRPQDRQFILSSKKLLLSDSGFYLCAWGGWGFTGELFFGEGSRLTVL.

The chain has TRBV9 and TRBJ2-6; 8 nucleotides match TRBD1. V trimming: 4 bases; J trimming: 0 bases; junction bases outside the gene matches: 9. Germline V gives CDR1 SGDLS, CDR2 YYNGEE. This CDR3 region has 18 residues. The CDR3 region has the DNA TGTGCCAGCAGCAAATCCGGGACAGGCGTCTCTGGGGCCAACGTCCTGACTTTC. Amino acid sequence: CASSKSGTGVSGANVLTF.

The chain employs TRBV6-6 and TRBJ2-5, with 7 bases lining up with TRBD1. Germline V lookup: CDR1 MNHNY, CDR2 SVGAGI (reference sequence). The CDR3 totals 15 residues. V was clipped by 1 base and J by 4 bases; unmatched bases: 6. The chain's CDR3 is CASSYFRTGLETQYF. CDR3 bases: TGTGCCAGCAGTTACTTCCGGACAGGTCTAGAGACCCAGTACTTC.

The V gene is TRBV10-3, the J gene TRBJ1-3; D gene ambiguous. Trimming removed 6 bases from V and 0 bases from J, with 6 bases in between. The length of the CDR3 is 13 residues. Germline CDR1 reads ENHRY; CDR2 reads SYGVKD. This chain's CDR3 is CAIRVSSGNTIYF. DNA for the CDR3: TGTGCCATCAGGGTCAGCTCTGGAAACACCATATATTTT.

This chain uses TRBV6-5 with TRBJ2-7; weak D call: TRBD1 (5 bases). Trimming removed 6 bases from V and 5 bases from J, with 17 bases in between. The germline CDR1 and CDR2 sequences are MNHEY and SVGAGI. The CDR3 is 14 amino acids. CDR3 DNA sequence: TGTGCCAGCAGGAAACCACAAGCAGGGAACGAGCAGTACTTC. Its protein is CASRKPQAGNEQYF.

The V and J genes are TRBV3-1 (or the pseudogene TRBV3-2) and TRBJ1-2; 7 nucleotides agree with TRBD1. The CDR3 is 14 amino acids. The J segment lost 4 bases and the V segment lost 2 bases, leaving 4 bases of the junction unmatched. The V gene's germline CDR1 is LGHDT and CDR2 YNNKEL (reference sequence). In nucleotides, the CDR3 is TGTGCCAGCAGCCAATCAAGGGACAGCTATGGCTACACCTTC. This codes for CASSQSRDSYGYTF.

The chain combines TRBV3-1 (or the pseudogene TRBV3-2) with TRBJ2-7, with D hard to call. The CDR3 is 14 amino acids. Trimming took 6 bases from V and 3 from J, leaving 15 bases between them. CDR1 is LGHDT and CDR2 is YNNKEL in the germline V gene (reference sequence). The CDR3 nucleotides are TGTGCCAGCAGTCCCGGTGGAGAGAACTACGAGCAGTACTTC. Its protein product is CASSPGGENYEQYF.

This clone showed up just a few times. V and J are TRBV5-1 and TRBJ2-1, with TRBD2 matching 16 bases. The V gene end was trimmed by 4 bases and the J gene end by 9 bases; junction bases not matched to a gene: 4. This CDR3 is built from 15 residues. CDR1 is SGHRS and CDR2 is YFSETQ in the germline V gene. The CDR3 DNA is TGCGCCAGCAGCACCGGGACTAGCGGGGGGGCTGAGCAGTTCTTC. Its protein product is CASSTGTSGGAEQFF.